Here is one TCR beta chain with its context. The data are from a study of blood T cell repertoires in COVID-19. Study at large: COVID-19 samples collected from the United States, Italy and Spain covered acute and convalescent phases. PBMCs, B-cell-depleted T cells, or T cells provided the cDNA or gDNA that made up the material.

Per the original data handling: Estimates of nucleated cell counts were drawn from the amplification of reference gene primers. TCRdb keeps only in-frame clones here, not all; method: immunoSEQ multiplex PCR. Clone size and V and J calls were adopted from that table, with D and trimming inferred from the DNA. The sample contains about 490,000 clones, roughly 85% of which appear only once. The TCR comes from a human donor in a cohort sampled during active COVID-19. Sequenced input: peripheral blood.

The CDR3 nucleotides are TGCAGCGTCTCGGTAACGGGACAGGATAATTCACCCCTCCACTTT. Translating gives CSVSVTGQDNSPLHF. The chain carries TRBV29-1 and TRBJ1-6; 8 nucleotides align to TRBD1. After removal of 6 bases from V and 5 bases from J, the junction contained 9 bases not matched to a gene. CDR3 length equals 15 residues. Germline V gene sequence: CDR1 SQVTM, CDR2 ANQGSEA.